The 31 T cell receptor beta chains below come from one sample, sequenced in a study of shared clonotypes between healthy human individuals. Clones were read by immunoSEQ multiplex PCR, and TCRdb kept only the in-frame ones, dropping some. The table includes 980,000 or so clones, 60% to 85% detected once. The sequencing sample was made of memory CD4+ T cells sorted from blood. Subset noted: CD45RA-negative fraction. The receptor set was obtained from a man aged 18 to 30 in good health.

The table lists this clone with a count of one. The J gene is TRBJ2-3, the V gene TRBV6-6, with 7 bases matching TRBD1. Germline trimming cut 4 bases from V and 1 base from J; bases unmatched to any gene: 2. This CDR3 comprises 14 residues. CDR1 is MNHNY, CDR2 SVGAGI, per germline (reference sequence). CDR3 coding DNA: TGTGCCAGCAGTTGGACAGGCCGCACAGATACGCAGTATTTT. Translating it yields CASSWTGRTDTQYF.

The chain uses TRBV9 and TRBJ2-2; 9 nucleotides agree with TRBD2. From germline, CDR1 is SGDLS and CDR2 YYNGEE. This CDR3 region has 15 residues. V shed 4 bases, J shed 4 bases, and the junction held 5 bases outside the gene matches. The CDR3 reads CASSPGTSTTGELFF. The CDR3 DNA reads as TGTGCCAGCAGCCCAGGGACTAGCACCACCGGGGAGCTGTTTTTT.

The gene calls are TRBV5-6 and TRBJ1-1, with 7 bases identical to TRBD1. With 5 bases clipped from V and 0 bases from J, the junction kept 4 bases outside the gene matches. CDR3 length equals 14 residues. CDR1 and CDR2 (germline): SGHDT, YYEEEE. CDR3 sequence (DNA): TGTGCCAGCAGACGGGACAGAGTGAACACTGAAGCTTTCTTT. This sequence encodes CASRRDRVNTEAFF.

The chain links TRBV6-6 to TRBJ1-2, with D unclear. V lost 4 bases to trimming and J lost 4 bases, with 16 bases between them. Germline lookup yields CDR1 MNHNY and CDR2 SVGAGI (reference sequence). The CDR3 extends over 15 amino acids. The CDR3 region is CASSSSETGGYGYTF. The CDR3 DNA reads as TGTGCCAGCAGTTCTTCCGAGACGGGCGGCTATGGCTACACCTTC.

V gene TRBV4-2 combines with J gene TRBJ1-4, with D maybe TRBD1 (5 bases). The CDR3 loop spans 16 amino acids. The V end lost 1 base, the J end lost 4 bases, and 13 bases lay between the germline ends. The germline CDR1 and CDR2 sequences are LGHNA and YNFKEQ. CDR3 protein: CASSQVAARGNEKLFF. The CDR3 DNA follows: TGTGCCAGCAGCCAAGTCGCTGCGAGGGGTAATGAAAAACTGTTTTTT.

This clone was observed at least ten times. The chain recombines TRBV27 with TRBJ2-7; 11 bases align to TRBD2. V shed 5 bases, J shed 2 bases, and the junction held 8 bases outside the gene matches. CDR1 is MNHEY, CDR2 SMNVEV, per germline (reference sequence). This CDR3 has 16 residues. The CDR3 nucleotides are TGTGCCAGCAGTCTAGCGGGGGGCTTCTCTCCCTACGAGCAGTACTTC. This codes for CASSLAGGFSPYEQYF.

This clone has only one observation. This chain joins TRBV7-2 and TRBJ2-5; 10 bases are shared with TRBD2. The junction had 2 bases not matched to a gene; V was cut back by 0 bases and J by 4 bases. The CDR3 has 15 amino acids. Germline V gene sequence: CDR1 SGHTA, CDR2 FQGNSA. This CDR3 is CASSLASGRLETQYF. CDR3 DNA: TGTGCCAGCAGCTTAGCTAGCGGGAGGCTAGAGACCCAGTACTTC.

This clone was found many times. The V gene is TRBV2, the J gene TRBJ2-1; D is possibly TRBD1 (6 bases). Germline V lookup: CDR1 SNHLY, CDR2 FYNNEI. Trimming took off 7 bases at V and 8 bases at J, with 18 bases between the two ends. The CDR3 runs to 14 residues. CDR3 loop: CASNGRGSKDEQFF. DNA of the CDR3: TGTGCCAGCAACGGTAGGGGGAGTAAGGATGAGCAGTTCTTC.

V usage is TRBV28 and J usage is TRBJ1-1; a weak D match, TRBD1 (5 bases). This CDR3 comprises 12 residues. The V gene lost 1 base and the J gene lost 8 bases, with 8 bases spanning the gap. Germline V gives CDR1 MDHEN, CDR2 SYDVKM. CDR3 sequence reads: CASSLSRAEAFF. In DNA form, the CDR3 reads TGTGCCAGCAGTTTATCCAGGGCGGAAGCTTTCTTT.

The chain is built from TRBV2 and TRBJ1-2; 7 bases line up with TRBD1. V trimming: 6 bases; J trimming: 5 bases; junction bases outside the gene matches: 9. CDR1 and CDR2 from the germline V gene are SNHLY and FYNNEI. This CDR3 is 14 amino acids long. CDR3 sequence reads: CASSATGNRYGYTF. CDR3 in DNA: TGTGCCAGCAGCGCGACAGGGAATAGATATGGCTACACCTTC.

V gene TRBV5-1 combines with J gene TRBJ2-2; 14 positions match TRBD2. Looked up from germline, CDR1 is SGHRS and CDR2 is YFSETQ. CDR3 length: 15 amino acids. V lost 3 bases and J lost 6; bases outside the gene matches: 1. The CDR3 here is CASSSGLAGAGELFF. The CDR3 region has the DNA TGCGCCAGCAGCTCGGGACTAGCGGGGGCCGGGGAGCTGTTTTTT.

This sequence joins TRBV7-2 and TRBJ1-2, with 7 bases matching TRBD1. The CDR3 extends over 16 amino acids. The germline V gene encodes CDR1 SGHTA and CDR2 FQGNSA. J gave up 7 bases and V 5 bases, and 16 bases lay outside the gene matches. The CDR3 sequence: CASSLRRQGDSSGYTF. The CDR3 region has the DNA TGTGCCAGCAGCCTAAGGAGACAGGGTGATAGTTCTGGCTACACCTTC.

Comments on this clone: Other DNA sequences in the same sample also yield this CDR3. The chain links TRBV30 to TRBJ1-5, with a tentative D call TRBD1 (5 bases). The V and J ends lost 3 bases and 1 base respectively, with 7 bases between them. CDR3 length: 13 amino acids. CDR1 is GTSNPN and CDR2 is SVGIG in the germline V gene (reference sequence). CDR3 amino acids: CAWSRESNQPQHF. The CDR3, as DNA: TGTGCCTGGAGCAGGGAGAGCAATCAGCCCCAGCATTTT.

The chain joins TRBV2 to TRBJ2-7; 9 bases agree with TRBD1. Germline CDR1 is SNHLY and CDR2 is FYNNEI. There are 13 residues in the CDR3. The V gene end was trimmed by 10 bases and the J gene end by 2 bases; junction bases not matched to a gene: 6. The CDR3 reads CATRGQGAYEQYF. CDR3 nucleotide sequence: TGTGCCACCAGGGGACAGGGAGCCTACGAGCAGTACTTC.

This clone was observed once. The chain is built from TRBV7-9 and TRBJ1-6; 7 nucleotides line up with TRBD1. V shed 2 bases and J 9 bases; nucleotides not matched to a gene: 4. This CDR3 contains 14 residues. CDR1 and CDR2 from the germline V gene are SEHNR and FQNEAQ (reference sequence). In DNA, the CDR3 is TGTGCCAGCAGCTTATCCGGACAGGTTTCACCCCTCCACTTT. Protein product: CASSLSGQVSPLHF.

The chain carries TRBV10-1 and TRBJ2-7, with TRBD1 as a possible D gene (5 bases). CDR3 length: 14 amino acids. Per germline, CDR1 WNHNN and CDR2 SYGVQD (reference sequence). The V and J ends lost 0 bases and 5 bases respectively, with 11 bases between them. The CDR3 nucleotides are TGCGCCAGCAGTGAGTCCTCAGGCAGGGACGAGCAGTACTTC. It codes for CASSESSGRDEQYF.

This clone was observed a handful of times. The V call is TRBV27, the J call TRBJ1-4; TRBD1 is a possible D gene (5 bases). The CDR3 is 16 amino acids. From germline, CDR1 is MNHEY and CDR2 SMNVEV (reference sequence). The V end lost 4 bases, the J end lost 4 bases, and 16 bases lay between the germline ends. The chain's CDR3 is CASSSRPGGGNEKLFF. The CDR3 bases are TGTGCCAGCAGTTCCAGGCCGGGGGGAGGTAATGAAAAACTGTTTTTT.

The chain uses TRBV13 and TRBJ2-3, with TRBD2 identical over 12 bases. Looked up from germline, CDR1 is PRHDT and CDR2 is FYEKMQ (reference sequence). Trimming at V came to 4 bases and at J to 3 bases, leaving 11 bases not matched to a gene. The CDR3 contains 18 residues. DNA of the CDR3: TGTGCCAGCAGCTCACTAGCGGGGGGCCGGGTCAGTACAGATACGCAGTATTTT. It encodes CASSSLAGGRVSTDTQYF.

The chain has TRBV6-5 and TRBJ1-6; D gene unclear. This CDR3 contains 14 residues. The V gene's germline CDR1 is MNHEY and CDR2 SVGAGI. Trimming removed 1 base from V and 4 bases from J, with 5 bases in between. CDR3 sequence (DNA): TGTGCCAGCAGTTACTTGAAATATAATTCACCCCTCCACTTT. It translates to CASSYLKYNSPLHF.

The rearrangement joins TRBV6-1 to TRBJ2-1, with D possibly matching TRBD2 (6 bases). Germline V gene data show CDR1 as MNHNS and CDR2 as SASEGT. V lost 4 bases and J lost 6, with 10 bases in between. CDR3 size: 13 residues. The CDR3 nucleotides read TGTGCCAGCAGTGCCCAGGGAGGCAATGAGCAGTTCTTC. This encodes CASSAQGGNEQFF.

The chain has TRBV5-1 and TRBJ2-2; 11 bases are shared with TRBD2. Looked up from germline, CDR1 is SGHRS and CDR2 is YFSETQ. J was trimmed by 7 bases and V by 7 bases; bases with no gene match: 9. This CDR3 spans 15 amino acids. CDR3 protein: CASLKLAGVDGELFF. The DNA for the CDR3 is TGCGCCAGCCTGAAACTAGCGGGAGTCGACGGGGAGCTGTTTTTT.

V and J are TRBV7-2 and TRBJ1-2; 9 nucleotides line up with TRBD1. J was trimmed by 6 bases and V by 0 bases; bases with no gene match: 2. This CDR3 is 14 amino acids long. Germline CDR1 reads SGHTA; CDR2 reads FQGNSA. CDR3 protein: CASSLAGTGNGYTF. Written as DNA, the CDR3 is TGTGCCAGCAGCTTAGCGGGGACAGGGAATGGCTACACCTTC.

This chain links TRBV18 with TRBJ2-3; D is perhaps TRBD2 (5 bases). CDR1 KGHSH and CDR2 LQKENI come from the germline V gene. The CDR3 runs 15 residues. V lost 2 bases to trimming and J lost 0 bases, with 9 bases between them. CDR3 amino acids: CASSPGSGSTDTQYF. The CDR3, as DNA: TGTGCCAGCTCACCAGGGAGCGGTAGCACAGATACGCAGTATTTT.

This chain joins TRBV11-2 and TRBJ1-2, with D perhaps matching TRBD1 (5 bases). Germline V lookup: CDR1 SGHAT, CDR2 FQNNGV. V lost 5 bases and J lost 4, with 14 bases in between. The CDR3 is 14 residues long. The CDR3 here is CASSATRGGYGYTF. DNA for the CDR3: TGTGCCAGCAGCGCCACTAGGGGCGGCTATGGCTACACCTTC.

V usage is TRBV7-2 and J usage is TRBJ2-5; perhaps TRBD2 as D (6 bases). The length of the CDR3 is 15 residues. Trimming took 3 bases from V and 5 from J, leaving 16 bases between them. Germline lookup yields CDR1 SGHTA and CDR2 FQGNSA. CDR3: CASSLGGMKGETQYF. In DNA, the CDR3 is TGTGCCAGCAGCTTGGGCGGGATGAAGGGGGAGACCCAGTACTTC.

The chain combines TRBV28 with TRBJ1-4; TRBD1 might be the D (6 bases). V was pared by 5 bases and J by 8 bases, with 24 bases between. The length of the CDR3 is 17 residues. Germline values: CDR1 MDHEN, CDR2 SYDVKM. The CDR3 is CASSPLGGGLGDEKLFF. DNA for the CDR3: TGTGCCAGCAGTCCTCTCGGGGGGGGCCTAGGAGACGAAAAACTGTTTTTT.

The V gene is TRBV10-3, the J gene TRBJ2-2; TRBD2 might be the D (6 bases). Germline V gene sequence: CDR1 ENHRY, CDR2 SYGVKD. CDR3 length equals 15 residues. The germline V and J ends were trimmed by 6 bases and 7 bases, with 18 bases remaining between them. The CDR3 nucleotides read TGTGCCATCAGGGAGGGTAGGGGAACTCTCGGGGAGCTGTTTTTT. Translating it yields CAIREGRGTLGELFF.

A single count supports this clone. The chain uses TRBV5-4 and TRBJ1-1, with 7 bases identical to TRBD1. The V gene's germline CDR1 is SGHNT and CDR2 YYREEE (reference sequence). There are 13 residues in the CDR3. Trimming took 4 bases from V and 5 from J; bases not matched to a gene: 5. The CDR3 loop reads CASSRTGATEAFF. CDR3 nucleotide sequence: TGTGCCAGCAGCCGTACAGGGGCAACTGAAGCTTTCTTT.

This rearrangement joins TRBV7-9 to TRBJ2-6, with D unresolved. The length of the CDR3 is 15 residues. The V end was cut by 5 bases, the J end by 0 bases, with 8 bases between. Germline V gene sequence: CDR1 SEHNR, CDR2 FQNEAQ (reference sequence). The CDR3 reads CASSPWISGANVLTF. CDR3 coding DNA: TGTGCCAGCAGCCCCTGGATCTCTGGGGCCAACGTCCTGACTTTC.

The V gene is TRBV5-1, the J gene TRBJ2-7; 7 nucleotides agree with TRBD1. Germline V CDR1 and CDR2: SGHRS, YFSETQ. V shed 2 bases and J 7 bases; nucleotides not matched to a gene: 12. CDR3 length: 15 residues. CDR3 bases: TGCGCCAGCAGCTTAGGGACAGTCGGAACCGGGGAGCAGTACTTC. Amino acid sequence: CASSLGTVGTGEQYF.

The CDR3 region has the DNA TGTGCCAGCTCTCTCGCCCGGGCTTCATACGATGAGCAGTTCTTC. Amino acid sequence: CASSLARASYDEQFF. The chain links TRBV18 to TRBJ2-1; unclear D gene. V lost 6 bases to trimming and J lost 8 bases, with 20 bases between them. Germline CDR1 is KGHSH and CDR2 is LQKENI. The length of the CDR3 is 15 residues. Drawing the rest from reference TRBV18 and TRBJ2-1, the complete variable domain is NAGVMQNPRHLVRRRGQEARLRCSPMKGHSHVYWYRQLPEEGLKFMVYLQKENIIDESGMPKERFSAEFPKEGPSILRIQQVVRGDSAAYFCASSLARASYDEQFFGPGTRLTVL.